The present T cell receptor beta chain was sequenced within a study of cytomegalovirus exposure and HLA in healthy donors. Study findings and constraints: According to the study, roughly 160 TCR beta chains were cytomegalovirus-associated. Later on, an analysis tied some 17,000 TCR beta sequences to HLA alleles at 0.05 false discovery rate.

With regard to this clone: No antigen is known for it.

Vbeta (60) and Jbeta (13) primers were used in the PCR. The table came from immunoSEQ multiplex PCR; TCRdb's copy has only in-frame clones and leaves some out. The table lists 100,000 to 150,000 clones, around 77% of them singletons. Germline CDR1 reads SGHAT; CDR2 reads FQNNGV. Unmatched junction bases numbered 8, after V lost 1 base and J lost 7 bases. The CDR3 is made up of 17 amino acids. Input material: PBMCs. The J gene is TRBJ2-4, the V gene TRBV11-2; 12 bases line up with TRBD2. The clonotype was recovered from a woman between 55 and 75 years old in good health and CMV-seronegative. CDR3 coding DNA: TGTGCCAGCAGCTTAGGGGCTAGCGGGAGGGCCGGGAACATTCAGTACTTC. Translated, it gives CASSLGASGRAGNIQYF.